Sequencing of this T cell receptor beta chain was carried out in a study of Ad26.COV2.S vaccination and SARS-CoV-2 variants. Study information: Once, or twice with 56 days between doses, Ad26.COV2.S was given intramuscularly.

V was shortened by 6 bases and J by 0 bases, with 6 bases between the two germline ends. The CDR3 runs 13 residues. Germline V CDR1 and CDR2: MNHNY, SVGAGI (reference sequence). Sample treatment: some 20 received Ad26.COV2.S at low or high dose, single or two shots; about 5 received placebo; per-sample allocation not given. Vaccine and placebo recipients were sampled on day 63 after the first injection. Profiled with immunoSEQ multiplex PCR; TCRdb holds only in-frame clones, not every one. The table lists over 350,000 clones, roughly nine tenths of them singletons. The input for sequencing was peripheral blood, taken in a trial of Ad26.COV2.S vaccine versus placebo. The chain links TRBV6-6 to TRBJ1-5; D is unclear. The TCR was taken from a person between 18 and 65 years old who received the Ad26.COV2.S COVID-19 vaccine or a placebo. Here the CDR3 DNA reads TGTGCCAGCAGCCCCTTTAGCAATCAGCCCCAGCATTTT. It specifies CASSPFSNQPQHF.